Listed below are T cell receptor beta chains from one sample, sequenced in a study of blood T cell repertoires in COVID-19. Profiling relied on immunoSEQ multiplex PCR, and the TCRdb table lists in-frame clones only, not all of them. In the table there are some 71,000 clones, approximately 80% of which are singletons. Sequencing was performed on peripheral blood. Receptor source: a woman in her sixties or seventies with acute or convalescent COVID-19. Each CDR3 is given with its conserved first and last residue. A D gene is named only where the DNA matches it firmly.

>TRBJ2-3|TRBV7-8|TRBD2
CASSSGTREWSTDTQYF
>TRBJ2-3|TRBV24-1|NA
CATSDSRTVTDTQYF
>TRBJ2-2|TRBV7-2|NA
CASSLGVNTGELFF
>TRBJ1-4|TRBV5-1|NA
CASSFSTGDNEKLFF
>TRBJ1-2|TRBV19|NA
CASSSNMVAPNYGYTF
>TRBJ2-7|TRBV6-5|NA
CASSYGQGFSYEQYF
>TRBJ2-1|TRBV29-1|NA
CSGSSGYNEQFF
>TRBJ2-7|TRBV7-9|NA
CASSLGWQGLEQYF
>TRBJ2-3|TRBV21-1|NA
CASSHRGTGGFTDTQYF
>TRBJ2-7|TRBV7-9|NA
CASSPGSLSYEQYF
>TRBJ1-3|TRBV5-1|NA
CASSPRPGDTIYF
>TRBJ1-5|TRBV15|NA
CATSRVTGSGQPQHF
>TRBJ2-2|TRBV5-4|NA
CASSLSRNTGELFF
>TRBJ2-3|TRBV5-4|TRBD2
CASSASSGGASDTQYF
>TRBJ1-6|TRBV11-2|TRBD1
CASSLAGGYSPLHF
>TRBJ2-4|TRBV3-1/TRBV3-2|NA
CASSQEMDYLKNIQYF
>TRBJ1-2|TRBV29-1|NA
CSVPRDYYGYTF
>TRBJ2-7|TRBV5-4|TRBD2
CASSFGAGEYEQYF
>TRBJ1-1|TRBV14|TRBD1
CASSGTGGTEAFF
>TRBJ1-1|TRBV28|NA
CASTSSGAAMNTEAFF
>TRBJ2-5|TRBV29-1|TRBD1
CSTDRGGTQYF
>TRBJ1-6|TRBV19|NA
CASRIGEGGNSPLHF
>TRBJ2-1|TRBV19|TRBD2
CASSTSGLAGVNEQFF
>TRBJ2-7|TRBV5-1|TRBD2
CASSWTSGNTWEQYF
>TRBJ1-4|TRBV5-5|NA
CASSLAVTNEKLFF
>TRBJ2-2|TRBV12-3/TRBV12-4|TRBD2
CASTLIAGGELFF
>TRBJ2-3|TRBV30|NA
CAWSVQASYTQYF
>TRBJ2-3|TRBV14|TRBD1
CASSRDRVTDTQYF
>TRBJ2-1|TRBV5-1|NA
CASSLGSSSYNEQFF
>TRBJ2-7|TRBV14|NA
CASSQGPGGSYEQYF
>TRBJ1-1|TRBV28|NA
CASRMGGGNTEAFF
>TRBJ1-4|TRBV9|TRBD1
CASSPPGTGVEKLFF
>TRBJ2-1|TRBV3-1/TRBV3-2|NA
CASSQEGQFPYNEQFF
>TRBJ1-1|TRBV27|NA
CASSASGEYTEAFF
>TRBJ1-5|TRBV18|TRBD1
CASSRDRASNQPQHF
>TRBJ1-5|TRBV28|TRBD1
CASSSGQGVGYSNQPQHF
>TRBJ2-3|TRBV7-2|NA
CASSLVAGITDTQYF
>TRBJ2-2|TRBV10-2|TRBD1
CASRQGARGTGELFF
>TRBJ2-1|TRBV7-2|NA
CASSLAGGGNQVEQFF
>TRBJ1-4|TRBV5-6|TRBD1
CASSLVGQGGEKLFF
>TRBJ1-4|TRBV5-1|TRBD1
CASSLTGDVEKLFF
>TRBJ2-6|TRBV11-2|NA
CASSADSTGANVLTF